This T cell receptor beta chain was retrieved from a study of cytomegalovirus exposure and HLA in healthy donors. Findings and caveats of the study: Cytomegalovirus association was assigned to about 150 TCR beta chains. Subsequent analysis revealed that first-cohort TCR clusters tended to co-occur in the 130 or so validation repertoires.

These donors were members of the roughly 120-subject validation cohort, a group separate from the approximately 670-subject first cohort. Assay: immunoSEQ multiplex PCR; the TCRdb copy retains only in-frame clones and omits some. The sample carries roughly 270,000 clones, over 75% recorded once. Concerning this clone: What it binds is not known.

V shed 1 base, J shed 1 base, and the junction held 11 bases outside the gene matches. The length of the CDR3 is 18 residues. CDR1 and CDR2 from the germline V gene are MGHDK and SYGVNS. The receptor comes from a woman younger than 35 in good health and CMV-seronegative. The sample taken for sequencing was PBMCs. This rearrangement joins TRBV25-1 to TRBJ2-3, with 7 bases matching TRBD2. The CDR3 is CASSESEVASGGTDTQYF. The CDR3 nucleotides read TGTGCCAGCAGTGAATCAGAGGTGGCTAGCGGAGGCACAGATACGCAGTATTTT.